This T cell receptor beta chain was observed in a study of neurological immune-mediated disorders. The unsorted libraries were prepared from 2 million PBMCs (stored at -80 C). V was clipped by 4 bases and J by 5 bases, with 11 bases between them. CDR1 and CDR2 from the germline V gene are WNHNN and SYGVQD (reference sequence). This CDR3 comprises 13 residues. 5'RACE with 10-nucleotide random UMIs produced the cDNA. In every sequencing run, more than 200 million TCR-beta sequences were generated from 15-18 subjects. TCRdb re-called the 5' RACE reads with MiXCR, one entry per CDR3 protein. In the table there are about 66,000 distinct CDR3 sequences, less than 5.5% of which are singletons. Points from the study as a whole: No sharing of CDR3 amino acid sequences was observed among expanded clones across subjects, suggesting private repertoires in all groups.

The table lists this clonotype with a few counts. The antigen is not known. This sequence may be a read error, since a much larger clone differs from it by one base. J is TRBJ2-5 and V is TRBV10-1, with D possibly TRBD1 on 5 matching bases. This TCR derives from a man younger than 45 with multiple sclerosis. The sequencing sample was made of PBMCs. CDR3 DNA: TGCGCCAGCAGTGCTGGAAAGGGGGAGACCCAGTACTTC. Translating it yields CASSAGKGETQYF.